This T cell receptor beta chain is drawn from a study of T cell responses to AZD1222 COVID-19 vaccine. On this clone: What it recognizes is unknown.

Germline V gene lookup returns CDR1 SGHRS and CDR2 YFSETQ. The CDR3 has 13 amino acids. V shed 2 bases and J shed 2 bases, with 7 bases lying between them. Repertoires were generated with immunoSEQ multiplex PCR, while TCRdb's copy carries only in-frame clones and drops some. The table lists approximately 100,000 clones, about 83% of them singletons, with about 3.5% in the top ten. Study findings and constraints: Clonal diversity was possibly underestimated, and white British individuals and females predominated among donors. Repertoires were collected only later (after the peak T cell response had occurred). The study identified only a handful of AZD1222 recipients as seropositive at baseline.

Sequenced here: peripheral blood, sampled on day 0 of AZD1222 vaccination. The clonotype was recovered from an adult in good health. The chain links TRBV5-1 to TRBJ1-2, with D hard to call. The CDR3 DNA is TGCGCCAGCAGCTTTGCGGAAAACTATGGCTACACCTTC. It translates to CASSFAENYGYTF.